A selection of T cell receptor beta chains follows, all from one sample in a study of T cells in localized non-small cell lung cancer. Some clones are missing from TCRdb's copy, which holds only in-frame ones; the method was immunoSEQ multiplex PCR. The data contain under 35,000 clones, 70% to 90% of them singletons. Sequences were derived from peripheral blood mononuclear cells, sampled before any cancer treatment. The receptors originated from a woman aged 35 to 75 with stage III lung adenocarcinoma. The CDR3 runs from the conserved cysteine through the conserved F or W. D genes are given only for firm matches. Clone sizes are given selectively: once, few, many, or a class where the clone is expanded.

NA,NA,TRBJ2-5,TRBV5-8,CASSYLQGPQETQYF,TGTGCCAGCAGTTATCTTCAGGGGCCCCAAGAGACCCAGTACTTC
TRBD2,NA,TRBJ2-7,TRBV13,CASRPSLAGGPYEQYF,TGTGCCAGCAGGCCATCGCTAGCGGGAGGACCCTACGAGCAGTACTTC
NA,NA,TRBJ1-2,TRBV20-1,CSVLNRDGYTF,TGCAGTGTTCTGAACAGGGACGGCTACACCTTC
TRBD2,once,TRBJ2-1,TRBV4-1,CASSHLWTSGGPSSYNEQFF,TGCGCCAGCAGCCATCTTTGGACTAGCGGGGGGCCCAGCTCCTACAATGAGCAGTTCTTC
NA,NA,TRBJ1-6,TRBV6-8,CASSSRRSSYNSPLHF,TGTGCCAGCAGTTCGCGACGGAGCTCCTATAATTCACCCCTCCACTTT
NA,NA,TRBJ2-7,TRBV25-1,CASSGGASSIYEQYF,TGTGCCAGCAGTGGGGGGGCTAGTTCGATCTACGAGCAGTACTTC
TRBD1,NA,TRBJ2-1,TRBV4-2,CASSQDGTGAYNEQFF,TGTGCCAGCAGCCAAGATGGGACAGGGGCTTACAATGAGCAGTTCTTC
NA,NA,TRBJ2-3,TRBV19,CASSISGSPQYF,TGTGCCAGTAGTATTTCAGGGTCTCCGCAGTATTTT
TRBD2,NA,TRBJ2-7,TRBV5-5,CASSRRTSGTLEQYF,TGTGCCAGCAGCCGCCGGACTAGCGGCACCCTCGAGCAGTACTTC
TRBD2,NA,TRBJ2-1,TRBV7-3,CASSPPPRLAGGSSYNEQFF,TGTGCCAGCAGCCCCCCCCCGCGGCTAGCGGGAGGAAGCTCCTACAATGAGCAGTTCTTC
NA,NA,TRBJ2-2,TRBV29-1,CSVFLGTNTGELFF,TGCAGCGTTTTCCTCGGGACAAACACCGGGGAGCTGTTTTTT
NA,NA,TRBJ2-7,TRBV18,CASSPYWPGATSYEQYF,TGTGCCAGCTCACCATATTGGCCGGGGGCTACCTCCTACGAGCAGTACTTC
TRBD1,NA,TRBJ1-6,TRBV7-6,CASSLGGTGGRNSPLHF,TGTGCCAGCAGCTTAGGTGGCACAGGGGGTCGAAATTCGCCCCTCCACTTT
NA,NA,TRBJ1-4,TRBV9,CASATGDREKLFF,TGTGCCAGCGCGACGGGGGACCGGGAAAAACTGTTTTTT
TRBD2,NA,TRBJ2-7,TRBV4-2,CASSRWTSGGPHLEQYF,TGTGCCAGCAGCCGCTGGACTAGCGGGGGGCCCCATCTCGAGCAGTACTTC
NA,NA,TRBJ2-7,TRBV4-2,CASSQDRDRNWYEQYF,TGTGCCAGCAGCCAAGACCGGGACCGTAATTGGTACGAGCAGTACTTC
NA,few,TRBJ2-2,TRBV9,CASRQGGNTGELFF,TGTGCCAGCCGGCAGGGGGGGAACACCGGGGAGCTGTTTTTT
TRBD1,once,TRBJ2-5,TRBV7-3,CASSLPTGTEETQYF,TGTGCCAGCAGCTTACCCACCGGGACAGAAGAGACCCAGTACTTC
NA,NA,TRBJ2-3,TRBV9,CASSPGSVQTDTQYF,TGTGCCAGCAGCCCCGGGTCAGTTCAGACAGATACGCAGTATTTT
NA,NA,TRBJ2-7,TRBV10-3,CAISVPQGEAHEQYF,TGTGCCATCAGTGTGCCCCAGGGAGAGGCCCACGAGCAGTACTTC
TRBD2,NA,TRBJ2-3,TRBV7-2,CASSSTSGASTDTQYF,TGTGCCAGCAGCTCGACTAGCGGGGCTAGCACAGATACGCAGTATTTT
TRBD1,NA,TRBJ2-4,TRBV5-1,CASSLYTTGGAGKNIQYF,TGCGCCAGCAGCTTGTACACGACAGGGGGCGCCGGCAAAAACATTCAGTACTTC
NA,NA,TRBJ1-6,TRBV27,CASSSWTANSPLHF,TGTGCCAGCAGCTCCTGGACAGCCAATTCACCCCTCCACTTT
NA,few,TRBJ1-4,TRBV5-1,CASSLGVSLTNEKLFF,TGCGCCAGCAGCTTGGGTGTCAGCCTAACTAATGAAAAACTGTTTTTT
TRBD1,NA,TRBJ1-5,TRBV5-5,CASSSLQGAGQPQHF,TGTGCCAGCAGCTCTCTCCAGGGGGCAGGACAGCCCCAGCATTTT
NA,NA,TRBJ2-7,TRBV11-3,CASSLEFGNEQYF,TGTGCCAGCAGCTTAGAGTTCGGGAACGAGCAGTACTTC
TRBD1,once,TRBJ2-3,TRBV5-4,CASSTQTGQSTDTQYF,TGTGCCAGCAGCACCCAGACAGGGCAGAGCACAGATACGCAGTATTTT
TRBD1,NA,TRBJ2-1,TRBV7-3,CASSLGTGVYNEQFF,TGTGCCAGCAGCTTAGGGACAGGGGTCTACAATGAGCAGTTCTTC
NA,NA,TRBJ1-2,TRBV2,CASRQRLSLYGYTF,TGTGCCAGCAGACAGCGCCTCTCTCTCTATGGCTACACCTTC
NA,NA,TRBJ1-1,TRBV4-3,CASSRREGTNTEAFF,TGCGCCAGCAGCCGCCGCGAGGGGACGAACACTGAAGCTTTCTTT
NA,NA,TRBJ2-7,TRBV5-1,CASSLEVVAAYEQYF,TGCGCCAGCAGCTTGGAGGTGGTAGCGGCCTACGAGCAGTACTTC
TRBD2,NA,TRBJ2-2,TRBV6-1,CAMIRTSGTGELFF,TGTGCCATGATCCGGACTAGCGGCACCGGGGAGCTGTTTTTT
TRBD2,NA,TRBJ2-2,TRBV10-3,CAIRAGDTGELFF,TGTGCCATCAGAGCGGGAGACACCGGGGAGCTGTTTTTT
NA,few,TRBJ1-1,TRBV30,CAWGNILGTEAFF,TGTGCCTGGGGTAACATTCTAGGCACTGAAGCTTTCTTT
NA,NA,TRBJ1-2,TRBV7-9,CASSLAGSYFGGYTF,TGTGCCAGCAGCTTAGCCGGGAGCTACTTTGGCGGCTACACCTTC
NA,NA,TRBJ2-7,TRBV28,CASTEGYEQYF,TGTGCCAGCACCGAGGGTTACGAGCAGTACTTC
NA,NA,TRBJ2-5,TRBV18,CASSPGFETGKTQYF,TGTGCCAGCTCACCAGGGTTCGAGACAGGAAAGACCCAGTACTTC
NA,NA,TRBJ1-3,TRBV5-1,CASRGADLSSGNTIYF,TGCGCCAGCAGAGGGGCGGATTTAAGCTCTGGAAACACCATATATTTT
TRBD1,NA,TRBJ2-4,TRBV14,CASSRRQGPAIQYF,TGTGCCAGCAGCCGAAGACAGGGGCCCGCTATTCAGTACTTC
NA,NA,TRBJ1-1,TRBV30,CAWSPPQMNTEAFF,TGTGCCTGGAGTCCACCCCAGATGAACACTGAAGCTTTCTTT
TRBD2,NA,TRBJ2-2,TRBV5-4,CASSLAGGRTGELFF,TGTGCCAGCAGCTTAGCGGGGGGTCGAACCGGGGAGCTGTTTTTT
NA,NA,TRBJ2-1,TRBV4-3,CASSQVGFGEQFF,TGCGCCAGCAGCCAAGTCGGTTTCGGTGAGCAGTTCTTC
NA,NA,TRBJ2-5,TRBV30,CAWSVGETQYF,TGTGCCTGGAGTGTAGGAGAGACCCAGTACTTC
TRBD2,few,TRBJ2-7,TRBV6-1,CASRRTGGAYEQYF,TGTGCCAGCAGAAGGACGGGAGGAGCCTACGAGCAGTACTTC
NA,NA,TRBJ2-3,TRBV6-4,CASSDSAETDTQYF,TGTGCCAGCAGTGACTCGGCGGAAACAGATACGCAGTATTTT
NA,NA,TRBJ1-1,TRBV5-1,CASSLAVGGTEAFF,TGCGCCAGCAGCTTGGCCGTGGGAGGCACTGAAGCTTTCTTT
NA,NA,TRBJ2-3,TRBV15,CATSSAVPSTDTQYF,TGTGCCACCAGCAGCGCCGTACCTAGCACAGATACGCAGTATTTT
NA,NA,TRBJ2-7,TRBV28,CASIGRDSYEQYF,TGTGCCAGCATAGGCAGAGACTCCTACGAGCAGTACTTC
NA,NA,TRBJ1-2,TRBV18,CASSPNRWGEDGYTF,TGTGCCAGCTCACCTAATCGATGGGGGGAAGATGGCTACACCTTC
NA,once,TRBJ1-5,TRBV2,CASSGTQVGNQPQHF,TGTGCCAGCAGTGGGACACAGGTGGGCAATCAGCCCCAGCATTTT
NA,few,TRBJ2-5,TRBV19,CASSIRQGSGETQYF,TGTGCCAGTAGTATTCGGCAGGGGTCTGGAGAGACCCAGTACTTC
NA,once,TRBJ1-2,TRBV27,CASRVAPGYGYTF,TGTGCCAGCAGGGTGGCCCCGGGCTATGGCTACACCTTC
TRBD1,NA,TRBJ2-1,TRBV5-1,CASRLTGGLSSYNEQFF,TGCGCCAGCAGGTTGACAGGGGGCCTTAGCTCCTACAATGAGCAGTTCTTC
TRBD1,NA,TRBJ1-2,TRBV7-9,CASSQQGMSYGYTF,TGTGCCAGCAGCCAACAGGGGATGAGCTATGGCTACACCTTC